Each of the 26 T cell receptor beta chains below was sequenced from the same sample in a study of blood T cell repertoires in COVID-19. Profiled with immunoSEQ multiplex PCR; TCRdb holds only in-frame clones, not every one. The profile covers around 130,000 clones, with just over 75% appearing a single time and under 14% taken by the ten largest. Sample: peripheral blood. All receptors derive from a human donor in a cohort sampled during active COVID-19.

The chain employs TRBV2 and TRBJ2-6, with D possibly being TRBD1 (6 bases). CDR1 SNHLY and CDR2 FYNNEI come from the germline V gene. V lost 6 bases and J 4 bases, leaving 13 bases between the germline ends. This CDR3 comprises 15 residues. The CDR3 loop reads CASRSRGSGANVLTF. The CDR3, as DNA: TGTGCCAGCAGATCCAGGGGATCCGGGGCCAACGTCCTGACTTTC. Full variable domain (outside the CDR3, taken from reference TRBV2 and TRBJ2-6): EPEVTQTPSHQVTQMGQEVILRCVPISNHLYFYWYRQILGQKVEFLVSFYNNEISEKSEIFDDQFSVERPDGSNFTLKIRSTKLEDSAMYFCASRSRGSGANVLTFGAGSRLTVL.

The sample holds one count of this clone. The J gene is TRBJ1-1, the V gene TRBV2; D is perhaps TRBD1 (6 bases). Germline values: CDR1 SNHLY, CDR2 FYNNEI. The CDR3 runs to 17 residues. V was cut by 4 bases and J by 0 bases, with 18 bases left in between. CDR3 sequence reads: CASSGQALTLMNTEAFF. The DNA of the CDR3 is TGTGCCAGCAGTGGACAGGCCCTTACCCTCATGAACACTGAAGCTTTCTTT.

J is TRBJ2-1 and V is TRBV4-1, with 14 bases that match TRBD2. The CDR3 is 19 residues long. Trimming cost V 1 base and J 6 bases; bases outside gene matches: 11. Germline-derived CDR1 and CDR2 are MGHRA and YSYEKL. In DNA, the CDR3 is TGCGCCAGCAGCCAAGGACTAGCGGGGGGGCTAAGGAATTTCAATGAGCAGTTCTTC. Translating it yields CASSQGLAGGLRNFNEQFF.

The gene calls are TRBV6-6 and TRBJ2-5; weak D call: TRBD2 (5 bases). Trimming removed 3 bases from V and 3 bases from J, with 14 bases in between. The germline V gene encodes CDR1 MNHNY and CDR2 SVGAGI (reference sequence). CDR3 length equals 15 residues. The CDR3 here is CASSYPGNTEETQYF. CDR3 in DNA: TGTGCCAGCAGTTATCCGGGAAACACGGAAGAGACCCAGTACTTC.

This clone was seen a few times. This sequence joins TRBV6-5 and TRBJ1-1; D remains ambiguous. The germline V and J ends were trimmed by 6 bases and 6 bases, with 14 bases remaining between them. This CDR3 has 13 residues. Germline V gene sequence: CDR1 MNHEY, CDR2 SVGAGI. The CDR3 protein is CASSYGLRAEAFF. CDR3 sequence (DNA): TGTGCCAGCAGCTACGGTCTCCGGGCTGAAGCTTTCTTT.

This clone was detected only once. V and J are TRBV5-5 and TRBJ1-6, with TRBD1 matching over 8 bases. With V trimmed by 2 bases and J by 5 bases, 3 bases remained unmatched. CDR1 is SGHKS and CDR2 is YYEKEE in the germline V gene (reference sequence). The length of the CDR3 is 15 residues. The CDR3, as DNA: TGTGCCAGCAGCTTCAGACAGGGGAATAATTCACCCCTCCACTTT. Amino acid sequence: CASSFRQGNNSPLHF. Full variable domain (outside the CDR3, taken from reference TRBV5-5 and TRBJ1-6): DAGVTQSPTHLIKTRGQQVTLRCSPISGHKSVSWYQQVLGQGPQFIFQYYEKEERGRGNFPDRFSARQFPNYSSELNVNALLLGDSALYLCASSFRQGNNSPLHFGNGTRLTVT.

A few counts support this clone. The V gene is TRBV5-5, the J gene TRBJ1-2; possible D gene TRBD1, 5 bases. The germline CDR1 and CDR2 sequences are SGHKS and YYEKEE (reference sequence). The CDR3 is 14 residues long. Between the trimmed V and J ends, which lost 4 bases and 8 bases, there was a span of 18 bases. CDR3 bases: TGTGCCAGCAGCCCTCTCCCACAGGCGGCGGGCTACACCTTC. The encoded protein is CASSPLPQAAGYTF.

This chain uses TRBV11-2 with TRBJ1-1; 8 bases fit TRBD1. The length of the CDR3 is 15 residues. From germline, CDR1 is SGHAT and CDR2 FQNNGV. Unmatched junction bases numbered 7, after V lost 6 bases and J lost 1 base. CDR3 sequence (DNA): TGTGCCAGCAGAGCAGGGGGCTCCTCGAACACTGAAGCTTTCTTT. It encodes CASRAGGSSNTEAFF.

The chain uses TRBV5-1 and TRBJ1-6; no reliable D call. Trimming shortened V by 4 bases and J by 0 bases, and 14 bases separated the two germline ends. The V gene's germline CDR1 is SGHRS and CDR2 YFSETQ. The CDR3 is 17 amino acids. CDR3 protein: CASSIPTESSYNSPLHF. The DNA for the CDR3 is TGCGCCAGCAGCATTCCTACAGAGAGCTCCTATAATTCACCCCTCCACTTT.

The chain has TRBV5-4 and TRBJ2-7, with 7 bases that match TRBD1. With 4 bases clipped from V and 6 bases from J, the junction kept 13 bases outside the gene matches. There are 15 residues in the CDR3. Per germline, CDR1 SGHNT and CDR2 YYREEE (reference sequence). CDR3 residues: CASSKGTVLASEQYF. CDR3 DNA sequence: TGTGCCAGCAGCAAGGGGACAGTCCTGGCGTCCGAGCAGTACTTC.

The chain carries TRBV5-4 and TRBJ2-5; tentatively, D is TRBD2 (5 bases). V was shortened by 4 bases and J by 2 bases, with 18 bases between the two germline ends. The CDR3 extends over 16 amino acids. Germline CDR1 SGHNT, CDR2 YYREEE (reference sequence). As DNA, the CDR3 is TGTGCCAGCAGCCCGGGGTCGGGCGCCTATCAAGAGACCCAGTACTTC. It encodes CASSPGSGAYQETQYF.

V and J are TRBV4-1 and TRBJ2-7; 15 nucleotides agree with TRBD2. V lost 4 bases to trimming and J lost 6 bases; unmatched junction nucleotides: 10. The CDR3 spans 17 residues. CDR1 is MGHRA and CDR2 is YSYEKL in the germline V gene. In nucleotides, the CDR3 is TGCGCCAGCAGCCTAGGGACTAGCGGGGGGCCCCTGAGCGAGCAGTACTTC. As protein: CASSLGTSGGPLSEQYF.

This clone was found a few times. This chain joins TRBV7-9 and TRBJ2-3, with 9 bases matching TRBD1. Per the germline V gene, CDR1 is SEHNR and CDR2 is FQNEAQ (reference sequence). The CDR3 length is 14 residues. V shed 5 bases, J shed 8 bases, and the junction held 8 bases outside the gene matches. CDR3: CASSEGQGQGTQYF. The CDR3 coding sequence is TGTGCCAGCAGCGAGGGACAGGGCCAGGGTACGCAGTATTTT.

The chain links TRBV30 to TRBJ1-1; tentatively, D is TRBD1 (5 bases). The ends were cut back, 5 bases at V and 10 bases at J, with 14 bases in the middle. This CDR3 is built from 11 residues. Germline loops: CDR1 GTSNPN, CDR2 SVGIG (reference sequence). The CDR3 spells CAWGTGFGAFF. CDR3 nucleotides: TGTGCCTGGGGGACGGGGTTTGGAGCTTTCTTT.

The CDR3 protein is CATSDLSRGPDTGELFF. In DNA form, the CDR3 reads TGTGCCACCAGTGATTTGTCAAGGGGGCCTGACACCGGGGAGCTGTTTTTT. The genes are TRBV24-1 and TRBJ2-2, with TRBD1 matching 7 bases. CDR1 and CDR2 from the germline V gene are KGHDR and SFDVKD. V gave up 0 bases and J gave up 3 bases; unmatched junction bases: 6. The CDR3 spans 17 residues.

The chain links TRBV18 to TRBJ1-2; 7 positions agree with TRBD1. Germline CDR1 reads KGHSH; CDR2 reads LQKENI. This CDR3 region has 13 residues. The V segment lost 3 bases and the J segment 3 bases; nucleotides outside the gene matches: 1. CDR3 protein: CASSPDRDYGYTF. The CDR3, as DNA: TGTGCCAGCTCACCCGACAGGGACTATGGCTACACCTTC.

V gene TRBV29-1 combines with J gene TRBJ1-1, with D unresolved. CDR1 and CDR2 (germline): SQVTM, ANQGSEA. The CDR3 spans 13 residues. Trimming cost V 7 bases and J 2 bases, with 14 bases left between them. CDR3: CSAMTSVNTEAFF. CDR3 nucleotides: TGCAGCGCCATGACATCAGTAAACACTGAAGCTTTCTTT.

The chain couples TRBV19 to TRBJ2-1, with 11 bases identical to TRBD2. This CDR3 region has 14 residues. Germline trimming cut 3 bases from V and 7 bases from J; bases unmatched to any gene: 2. Germline lookup yields CDR1 LNHDA and CDR2 SQIVND (reference sequence). CDR3: CASSMRTSGNEQFF. CDR3 in DNA: TGTGCCAGTAGTATGCGGACTAGCGGGAATGAGCAGTTCTTC.

This clone appeared a few times. The J gene is TRBJ1-6, the V gene TRBV19, with TRBD1 as a possible D gene (5 bases). Trimming took off 3 bases at V and 6 bases at J, with 18 bases between the two ends. The germline CDR1 and CDR2 sequences are LNHDA and SQIVND (reference sequence). This CDR3 has 17 amino acids. The CDR3 DNA reads as TGTGCCAGTAGTATCCGCCCCACAGGAGCTCTTAATTCACCCCTCCACTTT. Its translation is CASSIRPTGALNSPLHF.

The gene calls are TRBV3-1 (or the pseudogene TRBV3-2) and TRBJ1-6; TRBD1 might be the D (5 bases). The CDR3 is 18 residues long. Germline V gene lookup returns CDR1 LGHDT and CDR2 YNNKEL (reference sequence). V lost 1 base, J lost 7 bases, and 20 bases lay in between. Written as DNA, the CDR3 is TGTGCCAGCAGCCAAGCGAAGTGGGGTGCGGGGGGAAATTCACCCCTCCACTTT. The encoded protein is CASSQAKWGAGGNSPLHF.

The genes are TRBV27 and TRBJ1-6; D unresolved. There are 16 residues in the CDR3. Trimming took off 3 bases at V and 1 base at J, with 10 bases between the two ends. The germline V gene encodes CDR1 MNHEY and CDR2 SMNVEV (reference sequence). The CDR3 DNA reads TGTGCCAGCAGTTTCCTACGATGGTCCTATAATTCACCCCTCCACTTT. This gives the protein CASSFLRWSYNSPLHF.

V and J are TRBV10-2 and TRBJ1-5, with unresolved D. This CDR3 contains 12 residues. The V end lost 5 bases, the J end lost 11 bases, and 13 bases lay between the germline ends. Germline CDR1 reads WSHSY; CDR2 reads SAAADI. The CDR3 DNA reads as TGCGCCAGCAGTCTAGAGTTGGCCACCCAGCATTTT. The encoded protein is CASSLELATQHF.

The chain carries TRBV18 and TRBJ1-1; D is ambiguous. V lost 2 bases and J 6 bases, leaving 7 bases between the germline ends. The CDR3 covers 12 residues. Looked up from germline, CDR1 is KGHSH and CDR2 is LQKENI. DNA of the CDR3: TGTGCCAGCTCACCAATCCCTCCTGAAGCTTTCTTT. Residues: CASSPIPPEAFF. Based on the CDR3 plus reference TRBV18 and TRBJ1-1, the full variable domain is NAGVMQNPRHLVRRRGQEARLRCSPMKGHSHVYWYRQLPEEGLKFMVYLQKENIIDESGMPKERFSAEFPKEGPSILRIQQVVRGDSAAYFCASSPIPPEAFFGQGTRLTVV.

This rearrangement joins TRBV18 to TRBJ1-5; 12 bases are shared with TRBD1. The CDR3 covers 16 residues. Losses at the gene ends were 1 base for V and 6 bases for J; bases not matched to a gene: 4. Germline assignment: CDR1 KGHSH and CDR2 LQKENI. The CDR3 here is CASSPQGQGASQPQHF. As DNA, the CDR3 is TGTGCCAGCTCACCACAGGGACAGGGGGCTAGTCAGCCCCAGCATTTT. The whole variable domain, filled in from reference TRBV18 and TRBJ1-5, reads NAGVMQNPRHLVRRRGQEARLRCSPMKGHSHVYWYRQLPEEGLKFMVYLQKENIIDESGMPKERFSAEFPKEGPSILRIQQVVRGDSAAYFCASSPQGQGASQPQHFGDGTRLSIL.

The rearrangement links TRBV6-4 to TRBJ1-1; 9 bases line up with TRBD1. This CDR3 spans 14 amino acids. The V gene's germline CDR1 is MRHNA and CDR2 SNTAGT. V gave up 3 bases and J gave up 3 bases; unmatched junction bases: 2. The CDR3 loop reads CASSETGGDTEAFF. The CDR3 nucleotides are TGTGCCAGCAGTGAGACAGGGGGGGACACTGAAGCTTTCTTT.

The chain carries TRBV27 and TRBJ2-7; tentative D call: TRBD2 (6 bases). This CDR3 has 12 residues. With 5 bases removed from V and 6 bases from J, the gap between germline ends came to 11 bases. From germline, CDR1 is MNHEY and CDR2 SMNVEV (reference sequence). The CDR3 DNA sequence: TGTGCCAGCAGTCCCGGGAGTGCCGAGCAGTACTTC. The encoded protein is CASSPGSAEQYF.